This T cell receptor (beta chain) was recorded in a study of beta chain features in type 1 diabetes. Study in general: The examined sorted cells totaled approximately 100 million across samples.

Expressed TCRB transcripts got sequenced, as all isolated RNA was reverse transcribed. Sequencing used immunoSEQ multiplex PCR; TCRdb keeps in-frame clones, though not all of them. The sample lists about 270,000 clones, about 13% occurring once. This CDR3 is built from 16 residues. The V segment lost 0 bases and the J segment 3 bases; nucleotides outside the gene matches: 4. Germline V gene data show CDR1 as LNHNV and CDR2 as YYDKDF (reference sequence). Overall study findings and caveats: All four CD4+ subsets from Type 1 diabetes patients carried moderately but significantly shorter TCRB CDR3s.

Concerning this clone: What it binds is not known.

Specimen: naive CD4+ T cells from blood. This TCR came from a man aged 30 to 39 with type 1 diabetes. V and J are TRBV15 and TRBJ2-5, with TRBD2 matching 10 bases. The CDR3 reads CATSRDRLAGEETQYF. DNA for the CDR3: TGTGCCACCAGCAGAGATCGGCTAGCGGGAGAAGAGACCCAGTACTTC.